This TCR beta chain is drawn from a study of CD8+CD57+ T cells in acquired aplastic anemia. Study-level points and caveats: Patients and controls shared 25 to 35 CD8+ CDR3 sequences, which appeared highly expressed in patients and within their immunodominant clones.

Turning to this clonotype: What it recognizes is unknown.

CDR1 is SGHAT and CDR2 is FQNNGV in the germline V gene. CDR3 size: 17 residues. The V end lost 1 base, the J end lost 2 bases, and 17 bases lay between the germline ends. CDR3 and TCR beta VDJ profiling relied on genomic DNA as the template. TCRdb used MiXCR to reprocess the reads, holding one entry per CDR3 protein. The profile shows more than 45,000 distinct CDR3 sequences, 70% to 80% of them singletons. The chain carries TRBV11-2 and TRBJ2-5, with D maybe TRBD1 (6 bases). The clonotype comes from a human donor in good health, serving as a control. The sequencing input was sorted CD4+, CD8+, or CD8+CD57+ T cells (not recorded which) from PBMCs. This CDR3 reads CASSLVGVGALQETQYF. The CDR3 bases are TGTGCCAGCAGCTTAGTTGGGGTGGGGGCCTTACAAGAGACCCAGTACTTC.